A single sample gave rise to the 21 T cell receptor beta chains below, sequenced in a study of cytomegalovirus exposure and HLA in healthy donors. Vbeta (60) and Jbeta (13) primers were used in the PCR. Generated by immunoSEQ multiplex PCR, the TCRdb table keeps only in-frame clones and is missing some. This sample carries approximately 170,000 clones, approximately 80% of them seen once, and the ten largest clones take approximately 2.3%. Sequencing input: PBMCs. The receptor source for this set is a male donor in good health and CMV-seronegative.

V usage is TRBV19 and J usage is TRBJ1-1; 7 positions match TRBD1. This CDR3 has 14 residues. J lost 4 bases, V lost 5 bases, and 7 bases had no gene match. The germline V gene has CDR1 LNHDA and CDR2 SQIVND (reference sequence). CDR3 sequence reads: CASSAIRGATEAFF. Here the CDR3 DNA reads TGTGCCAGTAGTGCTATCAGGGGGGCCACTGAAGCTTTCTTT.

The chain recombines TRBV23-1 with TRBJ2-7, with no clear D. TRBV23-1 is designated an ORF whose function remains uncertain. CDR3 length equals 14 residues. Trimming cost V 6 bases and J 3 bases, with 15 bases left between them. The CDR3 region is CASRHAGSDYEQYF. The CDR3 DNA reads TGCGCCAGCAGGCACGCCGGCAGCGACTACGAGCAGTACTTC.

The CDR3 DNA reads TGTGCCAGCAGCCCAGGGGTTGCCGGGGAGCTGTTTTTT. This translates into CASSPGVAGELFF. The chain carries TRBV7-6 and TRBJ2-2; D might be TRBD1 (6 bases). V lost 5 bases, J lost 6 bases, and 10 bases lay in between. The length of the CDR3 is 13 residues. CDR1 and CDR2 (germline): SGHVS, FNYEAQ.

This clone showed up just a few times. This rearrangement joins TRBV6-4 to TRBJ2-3; 9 bases agree with TRBD1. The germline V gene encodes CDR1 MRHNA and CDR2 SNTAGT. V lost 3 bases, J lost 0 bases, and 1 base stayed unmatched. The CDR3 covers 15 residues. The CDR3 nucleotides read TGTGCCAGCAGTGAGGGACAGGGAAGCACAGATACGCAGTATTTT. As protein: CASSEGQGSTDTQYF.

The gene calls are TRBV9 and TRBJ2-7; TRBD1 matches 10 bases. Germline assignment: CDR1 SGDLS and CDR2 YYNGEE. CDR3 size: 13 residues. Trimming at V came to 3 bases and at J to 5 bases, leaving 2 bases not matched to a gene. The CDR3 spells CASSEDRGDEQYF. In nucleotides, the CDR3 is TGTGCCAGCAGCGAGGACAGGGGGGACGAGCAGTACTTC.

This clone occurred once. The CDR3 protein is CATSRGTSGGANTGELFF. DNA for the CDR3: TGTGCCACCAGCAGAGGGACTAGCGGGGGCGCGAACACCGGGGAGCTGTTTTTT. The rearrangement joins TRBV15 to TRBJ2-2, with 13 bases that match TRBD2. Looked up from germline, CDR1 is LNHNV and CDR2 is YYDKDF (reference sequence). The ends lost 1 base at V and 0 bases at J; junction bases unmatched: 2. This CDR3 comprises 18 residues.

The chain carries TRBV6-5 and TRBJ2-7; TRBD1 agrees at 7 bases. CDR3 length: 16 amino acids. The V gene end was trimmed by 2 bases and the J gene end by 4 bases; junction bases not matched to a gene: 11. Germline CDR1 reads MNHEY; CDR2 reads SVGAGI. CDR3 amino acids: CASSYATGVGGYEQYF. The CDR3 bases are TGTGCCAGCAGTTACGCAACAGGGGTTGGGGGTTACGAGCAGTACTTC.

The chain combines TRBV9 with TRBJ2-3; weak D call: TRBD1 (6 bases). Between the trimmed V and J ends, which lost 0 bases and 1 base, there was a span of 9 bases. This CDR3 is built from 15 residues. CDR1 is SGDLS and CDR2 is YYNGEE in the germline V gene. The CDR3 reads CASSVVEGGTDTQYF. Here the CDR3 DNA reads TGTGCCAGCAGCGTAGTTGAGGGGGGCACAGATACGCAGTATTTT.

The J gene is TRBJ2-1, the V gene TRBV7-9; 14 nucleotides match TRBD2. Germline V gene lookup returns CDR1 SEHNR and CDR2 FQNEAQ (reference sequence). Trimming cost V 5 bases and J 7 bases; bases outside gene matches: 7. CDR3 length equals 16 residues. CDR3 amino acids: CASSQGTSGSGNEQFF. The CDR3 DNA reads as TGTGCCAGCAGCCAAGGGACTAGCGGGAGTGGTAATGAGCAGTTCTTC.

This clone was observed once. This sequence joins TRBV15 and TRBJ2-3; 12 bases fit TRBD1. The CDR3 extends over 17 amino acids. Germline CDR1 reads LNHNV; CDR2 reads YYDKDF (reference sequence). Unmatched junction bases numbered 4, after V lost 1 base and J lost 2 bases. The CDR3 sequence: CATSRAGTGGFTDTQYF. CDR3 bases: TGTGCCACCAGCAGAGCCGGGACAGGGGGCTTCACAGATACGCAGTATTTT.

V gene TRBV28 combines with J gene TRBJ1-1, with 8 bases that match TRBD1. This CDR3 has 15 residues. With V trimmed by 5 bases and J by 7 bases, 12 bases remained unmatched. Germline V gene lookup returns CDR1 MDHEN and CDR2 SYDVKM. In DNA form, the CDR3 reads TGTGCCAGCAGTCCAGGACAGGGAGGCTGGGATGAAGCTTTCTTT. Protein product: CASSPGQGGWDEAFF.

J is TRBJ2-5 and V is TRBV4-2; D may be TRBD2 (5 bases). Between the trimmed V and J ends, which lost 5 bases and 2 bases, there was a span of 15 bases. The germline V gene encodes CDR1 LGHNA and CDR2 YNFKEQ. The CDR3 is made up of 15 amino acids. Here the CDR3 DNA reads TGTGCCAGCAGCAAGAGTCAACTAGAACAAGAGACCCAGTACTTC. Translated, it gives CASSKSQLEQETQYF.

This clone was picked up one time. The CDR3 loop reads CASIGTGGALSPLHF. Here the CDR3 DNA reads TGTGCCAGTATTGGGACAGGGGGCGCCCTATCACCCCTCCACTTT. This chain links TRBV28 with TRBJ1-6; TRBD1 aligns across 12 bases. J gave up 10 bases and V 9 bases, and 10 bases lay outside the gene matches. This CDR3 region has 15 residues. CDR1 MDHEN and CDR2 SYDVKM come from the germline V gene.

This clone was picked up one time. V is TRBV7-2 and J is TRBJ2-1; 7 nucleotides line up with TRBD2. Trimming at V came to 5 bases and at J to 1 base, leaving 5 bases not matched to a gene. The CDR3 totals 15 residues. Germline V gene sequence: CDR1 SGHTA, CDR2 FQGNSA. The chain's CDR3 is CASSPGGSSYNEQFF. CDR3 nucleotides: TGTGCCAGCAGCCCGGGCGGGAGTTCCTACAATGAGCAGTTCTTC.

This sequence joins TRBV28 and TRBJ2-3, with 7 bases fitting TRBD2. CDR1 and CDR2 (germline): MDHEN, SYDVKM. The J segment lost 3 bases and the V segment lost 2 bases, leaving 5 bases of the junction unmatched. The CDR3 consists of 15 residues. DNA for the CDR3: TGTGCCAGCAGTTTACGGGGAGGGTGGACAGATACGCAGTATTTT. It specifies CASSLRGGWTDTQYF.

The chain uses TRBV5-4 and TRBJ2-3; D is perhaps TRBD1 (6 bases). V gave up 9 bases and J gave up 6 bases, with 14 bases separating them. The CDR3 is 12 amino acids. CDR1 and CDR2 from the germline V gene are SGHNT and YYREEE (reference sequence). CDR3 region: CAIHREGDTQYF. The CDR3 DNA reads TGTGCCATCCACAGGGAAGGGGATACGCAGTATTTT.

The chain carries TRBV23-1 and TRBJ1-1, with D maybe TRBD1 (5 bases). TRBV23-1 is flagged as an ORF with uncertain function. V lost 2 bases and J 5 bases, leaving 12 bases between the germline ends. There are 14 residues in the CDR3. The CDR3 protein is CASSQARAGTEAFF. The CDR3 nucleotides read TGCGCCAGCAGTCAAGCCAGGGCTGGGACTGAAGCTTTCTTT.

The chain joins TRBV28 to TRBJ2-3; 10 nucleotides match TRBD1. The CDR3 sequence is 14 residues long. Trimming removed 5 bases from V and 5 bases from J; junction bases left unmatched: 4. In germline, CDR1 is MDHEN, CDR2 SYDVKM. CDR3 protein: CASSRDRGRDTQYF. For the CDR3, the DNA is TGTGCCAGCAGTAGGGACAGGGGTAGAGATACGCAGTATTTT.

The chain couples TRBV19 to TRBJ1-2, with D tentatively TRBD1 (5 bases). V lost 3 bases and J 8 bases, leaving 13 bases between the germline ends. Germline CDR1 is LNHDA and CDR2 is SQIVND (reference sequence). The CDR3 has 13 amino acids. This chain's CDR3 is CASSMGGSGGYTF. The CDR3 DNA reads TGTGCCAGTAGTATGGGGGGGAGTGGAGGCTACACCTTC. Full variable domain (rest looked up from reference TRBV19 and TRBJ1-2): DGGITQSPKYLFRKEGQNVTLSCEQNLNHDAMYWYRQDPGQGLRLIYYSQIVNDFQKGDIAEGYSVSREKKESFPLTVTSAQKNPTAFYLCASSMGGSGGYTFGSGTRLTVV.

The CDR3 sequence is CASSMPSGGFTDTQYF. The CDR3, as DNA: TGTGCCAGCAGCATGCCTAGCGGGGGGTTCACAGATACGCAGTATTTT. The chain recombines TRBV7-6 with TRBJ2-3; 11 nucleotides agree with TRBD2. The V segment lost 5 bases and the J segment 2 bases; nucleotides outside the gene matches: 6. Germline loops: CDR1 SGHVS, CDR2 FNYEAQ. The CDR3 contains 16 residues.

The rearrangement joins TRBV7-2 to TRBJ1-1; 12 bases are shared with TRBD1. The CDR3 consists of 16 residues. Germline CDR1 SGHTA, CDR2 FQGNSA. With 5 bases clipped from V and 3 bases from J, the junction kept 7 bases outside the gene matches. CDR3 region: CASSLRGQGADTEAFF. The CDR3 coding sequence is TGTGCCAGCAGCCTCCGGGGACAGGGGGCTGACACTGAAGCTTTCTTT.